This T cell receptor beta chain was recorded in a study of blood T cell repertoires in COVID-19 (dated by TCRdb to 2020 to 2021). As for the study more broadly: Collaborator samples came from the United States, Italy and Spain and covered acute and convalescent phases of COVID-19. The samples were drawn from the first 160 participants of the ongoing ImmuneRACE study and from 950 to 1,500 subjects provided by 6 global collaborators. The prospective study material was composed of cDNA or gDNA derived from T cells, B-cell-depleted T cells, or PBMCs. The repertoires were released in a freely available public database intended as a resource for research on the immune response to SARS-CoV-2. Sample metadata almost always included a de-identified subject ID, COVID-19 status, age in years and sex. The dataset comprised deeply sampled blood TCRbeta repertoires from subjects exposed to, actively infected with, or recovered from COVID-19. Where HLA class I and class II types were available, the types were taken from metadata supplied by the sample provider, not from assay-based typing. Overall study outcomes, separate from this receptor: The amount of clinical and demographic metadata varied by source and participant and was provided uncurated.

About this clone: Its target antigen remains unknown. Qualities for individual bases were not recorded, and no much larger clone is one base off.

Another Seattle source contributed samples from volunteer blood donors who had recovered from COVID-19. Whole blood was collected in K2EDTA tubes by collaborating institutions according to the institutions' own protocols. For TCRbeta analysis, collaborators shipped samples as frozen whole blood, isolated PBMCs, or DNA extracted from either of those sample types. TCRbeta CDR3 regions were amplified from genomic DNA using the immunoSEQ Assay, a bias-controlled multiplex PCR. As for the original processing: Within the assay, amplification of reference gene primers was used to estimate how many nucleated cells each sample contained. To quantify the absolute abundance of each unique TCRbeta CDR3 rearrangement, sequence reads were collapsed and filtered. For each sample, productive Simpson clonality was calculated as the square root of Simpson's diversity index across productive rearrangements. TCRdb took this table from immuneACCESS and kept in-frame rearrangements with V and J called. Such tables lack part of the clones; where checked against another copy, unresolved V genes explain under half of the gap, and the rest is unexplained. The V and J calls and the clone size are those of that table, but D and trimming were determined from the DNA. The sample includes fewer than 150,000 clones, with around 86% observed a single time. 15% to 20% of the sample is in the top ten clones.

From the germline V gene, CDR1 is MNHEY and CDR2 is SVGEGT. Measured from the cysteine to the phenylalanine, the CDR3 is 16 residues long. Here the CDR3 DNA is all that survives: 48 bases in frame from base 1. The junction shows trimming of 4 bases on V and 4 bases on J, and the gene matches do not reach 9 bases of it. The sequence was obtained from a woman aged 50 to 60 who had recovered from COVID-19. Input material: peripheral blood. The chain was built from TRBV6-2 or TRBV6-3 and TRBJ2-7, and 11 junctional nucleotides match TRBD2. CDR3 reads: CASSFQTSGMSYEQYF. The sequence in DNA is TGTGCCAGCAGTTTCCAGACTAGCGGGATGTCATACGAGCAGTACTTC.